This is a list of T cell receptor beta chains from one sample in a study of response to subunit inactivated influenza vaccine. Each CDR3 protein gets one entry after TCRdb re-called the RT-PCR reads with MiXCR. Of 500,000 to 750,000 distinct CDR3 sequences in the sample, approximately 15% were seen once. The specimen was PBMCs from blood, collected 11 to 12 days after vaccination. Receptor source: a man aged 45-60 years who received an inactivated influenza vaccine. The CDR3 runs from the conserved cysteine through the conserved F or W. The order of the fields is J gene, D gene, V gene, clone size, CDR3 protein, CDR3 DNA. D genes are given only for firm matches. Only some rows state a clone size, as once, few, many or a class for expanded clones.

j_call: TRBJ1-2
d_call: TRBD1
v_call: TRBV7-2
clone_size: .
cdr3_aa: CASSPRDSTYGYSF
cdr3_nt: TGTGCCAGCAGTCCCCGGGACAGTACCTATGGCTACTCCTTC

j_call: TRBJ2-5
d_call: .
v_call: TRBV3-1
clone_size: few
cdr3_aa: CASSPGLKGTQYF
cdr3_nt: TGTGCCAGCAGCCCGGGACTGAAAGGGACCCAGTACTTC

j_call: TRBJ1-2
d_call: TRBD1
v_call: TRBV7-2
clone_size: few
cdr3_aa: CASSFRQGARGYTF
cdr3_nt: TGTGCCAGCAGCTTCCGACAGGGGGCGCGTGGCTACACCTTC

j_call: TRBJ2-5
d_call: TRBD2
v_call: TRBV9
clone_size: few
cdr3_aa: CASSVASGSRETQYF
cdr3_nt: TGTGCCAGCAGCGTAGCTAGCGGGAGTAGAGAGACCCAGTACTTC

j_call: TRBJ2-2
d_call: .
v_call: TRBV5-1
clone_size: .
cdr3_aa: CASSLVTLTNTGELFF
cdr3_nt: TGCGCCAGCAGCTTGGTGACACTTACGAACACCGGGGAGCTGTTTTTT

j_call: TRBJ2-7
d_call: .
v_call: TRBV10-3
clone_size: .
cdr3_aa: CASETDSYEQYF
cdr3_nt: TGTGCCAGCGAGACGGACTCCTACGAGCAGTACTTC

j_call: TRBJ2-5
d_call: TRBD1
v_call: TRBV4-3
clone_size: .
cdr3_aa: CASSQESPGQGETQYF
cdr3_nt: TGCGCCAGCAGCCAAGAGTCTCCGGGACAGGGGGAGACCCAGTACTTC

j_call: TRBJ1-6
d_call: .
v_call: TRBV11-2
clone_size: .
cdr3_aa: CASSSQGADSSPLHF
cdr3_nt: TGTGCCAGCAGCTCGCAGGGTGCTGATAGTTCACCCCTCCACTTT

j_call: TRBJ1-4
d_call: TRBD1
v_call: TRBV7-9
clone_size: few
cdr3_aa: CASSDTGGREKLFF
cdr3_nt: TGTGCCAGCAGCGATACAGGGGGCAGGGAAAAACTGTTTTTT

j_call: TRBJ1-1
d_call: .
v_call: TRBV5-1
clone_size: many
cdr3_aa: CASSLDRNTEAFF
cdr3_nt: TGTGCCAGCAGCTTAGACCGAAACACTGAAGCTTTCTTT

j_call: TRBJ2-3
d_call: TRBD2
v_call: TRBV20-1
clone_size: many
cdr3_aa: CSADGRVSTDTQYF
cdr3_nt: TGCAGTGCTGACGGGAGGGTTAGCACAGATACGCAGTATTTT

j_call: TRBJ2-1
d_call: .
v_call: TRBV28
clone_size: many
cdr3_aa: CASSFWQQGNEQFF
cdr3_nt: TGTGCCAGCAGTTTTTGGCAGCAGGGAAATGAGCAGTTCTTC

j_call: TRBJ1-1
d_call: TRBD1
v_call: TRBV5-1
clone_size: .
cdr3_aa: CASSLAGGTGGTEAFF
cdr3_nt: TGCGCCAGCAGCTTGGCAGGGGGGACAGGCGGCACTGAAGCTTTCTTT

j_call: TRBJ2-4
d_call: .
v_call: TRBV10-3
clone_size: .
cdr3_aa: CAISDSSVAKNIQYF
cdr3_nt: TGTGCCATCAGTGACTCCTCCGTAGCCAAAAACATTCAGTACTTC

j_call: TRBJ2-1
d_call: .
v_call: TRBV7-2
clone_size: many
cdr3_aa: CASSPPQRNEQFF
cdr3_nt: TGTGCCAGCAGCCCCCCTCAGCGGAATGAGCAGTTCTTC

j_call: TRBJ1-5
d_call: .
v_call: TRBV24-1
clone_size: few
cdr3_aa: CATGDRNQPQHF
cdr3_nt: TGTGCCACCGGGGACCGCAATCAGCCCCAGCATTTT

j_call: TRBJ2-3
d_call: .
v_call: TRBV4-3
clone_size: .
cdr3_aa: CASSRQQGVGTDTQYF
cdr3_nt: TGCGCCAGCAGCCGGCAACAGGGTGTCGGCACAGATACGCAGTATTTT

j_call: TRBJ1-1
d_call: .
v_call: TRBV12-3/TRBV12-4
clone_size: few
cdr3_aa: CASNRAGNTEAFF
cdr3_nt: TGTGCCAGCAACAGGGCAGGGAACACTGAAGCTTTCTTT

j_call: TRBJ2-3
d_call: TRBD2
v_call: TRBV18
clone_size: few
cdr3_aa: CASSPLLADSTDTQYF
cdr3_nt: TGTGCCAGCTCACCACTTCTAGCGGATAGCACAGATACGCAGTATTTT

j_call: TRBJ2-2
d_call: .
v_call: TRBV5-1
clone_size: many
cdr3_aa: CASSLGHTGELFF
cdr3_nt: TGCGCCAGCAGCTTGGGACACACCGGGGAGCTGTTTTTT

j_call: TRBJ1-1
d_call: .
v_call: TRBV14
clone_size: .
cdr3_aa: CASSQDSLPGTEAFF
cdr3_nt: TGTGCCAGCAGCCAAGACAGTCTCCCCGGCACTGAAGCTTTCTTT

j_call: TRBJ2-4
d_call: TRBD1
v_call: TRBV3-1
clone_size: few
cdr3_aa: CASSQRTGGTTKNIQYF
cdr3_nt: TGTGCCAGCAGCCAGAGGACAGGGGGTACAACCAAAAACATTCAGTACTTC

j_call: TRBJ1-4
d_call: .
v_call: TRBV19
clone_size: .
cdr3_aa: CASSDGTLSGKLFF
cdr3_nt: TGTGCCAGTAGTGACGGGACTCTAAGTGGAAAACTGTTTTTT

j_call: TRBJ1-6
d_call: .
v_call: TRBV12-3/TRBV12-4
clone_size: many
cdr3_aa: CASSLGQNSPLHF
cdr3_nt: TGTGCCAGCAGCTTAGGACAGAATTCACCCCTCCACTTT

j_call: TRBJ2-2
d_call: .
v_call: TRBV5-1
clone_size: few
cdr3_aa: CASSPTAVTGELFF
cdr3_nt: TGCGCCAGCAGCCCAACCGCGGTGACCGGGGAGCTGTTTTTT

j_call: TRBJ2-3
d_call: .
v_call: TRBV7-2
clone_size: few
cdr3_aa: CASSFDTRDRNF
cdr3_nt: TGTGCCAGCAGCTTCGACACCCGGGACCGAAATTTT

j_call: TRBJ2-7
d_call: .
v_call: TRBV12-3/TRBV12-4
clone_size: .
cdr3_aa: CASTWTLDGEQYF
cdr3_nt: TGTGCCAGCACCTGGACACTAGATGGCGAGCAGTACTTC

j_call: TRBJ2-5
d_call: TRBD2
v_call: TRBV10-3
clone_size: .
cdr3_aa: CAPGWASGAWTQYF
cdr3_nt: TGTGCCCCAGGGTGGGCTAGCGGCGCGTGGACCCAGTACTTC

j_call: TRBJ2-1
d_call: .
v_call: TRBV27
clone_size: .
cdr3_aa: CASSFDRKVAYNEQFF
cdr3_nt: TGTGCCAGCAGTTTTGATCGGAAAGTAGCTTACAATGAGCAGTTCTTC

j_call: TRBJ1-1
d_call: .
v_call: TRBV30
clone_size: .
cdr3_aa: CAWSVTIGGGTEAFF
cdr3_nt: TGTGCCTGGAGTGTGACGATTGGCGGGGGCACTGAAGCTTTCTTT

j_call: TRBJ2-3
d_call: TRBD1
v_call: TRBV3-1
clone_size: .
cdr3_aa: CASSQGTGSATDTQYF
cdr3_nt: TGTGCCAGCAGCCAAGGGACAGGGAGTGCCACAGATACGCAGTATTTT

j_call: TRBJ1-1
d_call: .
v_call: TRBV9
clone_size: .
cdr3_aa: CASSGGGWAENTEAFF
cdr3_nt: TGTGCCAGCAGCGGAGGGGGATGGGCAGAGAACACTGAAGCTTTCTTT

j_call: TRBJ2-1
d_call: .
v_call: TRBV5-1
clone_size: .
cdr3_aa: CASSLGSGQISEQFF
cdr3_nt: TGCGCCAGCAGCTTGGGATCAGGACAGATAAGTGAGCAGTTCTTC

j_call: TRBJ2-7
d_call: TRBD1
v_call: TRBV12-3/TRBV12-4
clone_size: few
cdr3_aa: CASSRTGSEQYF
cdr3_nt: TGTGCCAGCAGTAGGACAGGGTCCGAGCAGTACTTC

j_call: TRBJ1-1
d_call: .
v_call: TRBV6-1
clone_size: .
cdr3_aa: CASSPTKQLYTEAFF
cdr3_nt: TGTGCCAGCAGTCCTACCAAACAGCTTTACACTGAAGCTTTCTTT

j_call: TRBJ1-4
d_call: .
v_call: TRBV5-1
clone_size: .
cdr3_aa: CASSLGGQNEKLFF
cdr3_nt: TGCGCCAGCAGCTTGGGGGGCCAGAATGAAAAACTGTTTTTT

j_call: TRBJ1-1
d_call: .
v_call: TRBV5-1
clone_size: .
cdr3_aa: CASTSDRSSEAFF
cdr3_nt: TGCGCCAGCACCTCTGACAGGTCCTCTGAAGCTTTCTTT

j_call: TRBJ2-7
d_call: .
v_call: TRBV14
clone_size: many
cdr3_aa: CASRAEGSEQYF
cdr3_nt: TGTGCCAGCCGGGCCGAGGGGAGTGAGCAGTACTTC

j_call: TRBJ1-1
d_call: .
v_call: TRBV2
clone_size: .
cdr3_aa: CASRGGRAAEAFF
cdr3_nt: TGTGCCAGCAGGGGTGGGCGGGCGGCTGAAGCTTTCTTT

j_call: TRBJ2-7
d_call: .
v_call: TRBV7-9
clone_size: many
cdr3_aa: CASANSPRGEQYF
cdr3_nt: TGTGCCAGCGCCAACTCGCCCCGGGGCGAGCAGTACTTC